The next 13 T cell receptor beta chains were all read from a single sample in a study of cytomegalovirus exposure and HLA in healthy donors. Primers: 60 Vbeta forward and 13 Jbeta reverse. The assay was immunoSEQ multiplex PCR, and TCRdb's table has in-frame clones only and misses some. Found here are hundreds of thousands of clones, just over 75% of them singletons; the top ten hold around 2.9%. The sequenced material came from PBMCs. Every receptor here comes from a woman aged 55 to 70 in good health and CMV-seropositive.

The chain uses TRBV7-9 and TRBJ2-5; 7 bases fit TRBD2. The CDR3 is 13 residues long. Germline V gene data show CDR1 as SEHNR and CDR2 as FQNEAQ (reference sequence). V lost 4 bases, J lost 5 bases, and 4 bases stayed unmatched. CDR3 nucleotides: TGTGCCAGCAGCTCCGGGACTACCGAGACCCAGTACTTC. Translating it yields CASSSGTTETQYF.

Worth noting for this clone: This sample also contains other DNA sequences that code for the same CDR3. The gene calls are TRBV20-1 and TRBJ1-1, with D uncertain. Between the trimmed V and J ends, which lost 3 bases and 1 base, there was a span of 3 bases. Germline V CDR1 and CDR2: DFQATT, SNEGSKA (reference sequence). The CDR3 spans 11 residues. The CDR3 coding sequence is TGCAGTGCTAGGGCGAACACTGAAGCTTTCTTT. Protein product: CSARANTEAFF.

J is TRBJ2-1 and V is TRBV10-1, with 9 bases fitting TRBD2. Germline-derived CDR1 and CDR2 are WNHNN and SYGVQD (reference sequence). J gave up 4 bases and V 4 bases, and 5 bases lay outside the gene matches. The CDR3 is made up of 15 amino acids. The CDR3 protein is CASSVTAGGYNEQFF. CDR3 nucleotide sequence: TGCGCCAGCAGTGTAACAGCGGGAGGTTACAATGAGCAGTTCTTC.

This chain connects TRBV6-6 to TRBJ1-3, with no clear D. Trimming pared 7 bases from V and 1 base from J, leaving 17 bases between. Looked up from germline, CDR1 is MNHNY and CDR2 is SVGAGI (reference sequence). There are 16 residues in the CDR3. As DNA, the CDR3 is TGTGCCAGCACCCAGTGGGCAGTAACTTCTGGAAACACCATATATTTT. It codes for CASTQWAVTSGNTIYF.

The table lists this clone with a few counts. The chain has TRBV5-1 and TRBJ1-5; D possibly corresponds to TRBD1 (6 bases). The V and J ends lost 4 bases and 0 bases respectively, with 14 bases between them. This CDR3 region has 16 residues. The germline CDR1 and CDR2 sequences are SGHRS and YFSETQ. CDR3 residues: CASSPRPGDSNQPQHF. CDR3 sequence (DNA): TGCGCCAGCAGCCCCAGACCAGGGGATAGCAATCAGCCCCAGCATTTT.

The chain employs TRBV9 and TRBJ1-1; 7 positions match TRBD1. The CDR3 runs 14 residues. CDR1 SGDLS and CDR2 YYNGEE come from the germline V gene. The V and J ends lost 3 bases and 3 bases, in that order; junction bases with no gene match: 5. CDR3 in amino acids: CASSATGSDTEAFF. The CDR3, as DNA: TGTGCCAGCAGCGCGACAGGGTCGGACACTGAAGCTTTCTTT.

The chain links TRBV6-1 to TRBJ1-2, with TRBD1 as a possible D gene (5 bases). Germline CDR1 MNHNS, CDR2 SASEGT. CDR3 length equals 12 residues. V dropped 3 bases and J dropped 5 bases, with 7 bases sitting between them. CDR3 DNA: TGTGCCAGCAGTGAGTCAGGGTATGGCTACACCTTC. Its protein product is CASSESGYGYTF.

The table lists this clone with a count of one. CDR3 coding DNA: TGTGCCAGCAGCTTAGGCACATTCTCTGGAAACACCATATATTTT. This sequence encodes CASSLGTFSGNTIYF. The chain links TRBV7-6 to TRBJ1-3; D is undetermined. V was pared by 1 base and J by 0 bases, with 7 bases between. This CDR3 has 15 residues. Germline CDR1 reads SGHVS; CDR2 reads FNYEAQ.

The J gene is TRBJ2-3, the V gene TRBV4-3, with TRBD1 as a possible D gene (6 bases). This CDR3 region has 16 residues. The germline gives CDR1 LGHNA, CDR2 YSLEER. The V end lost 4 bases, the J end lost 0 bases, and 14 bases lay between the germline ends. This chain's CDR3 is CASSLQTGGSTDTQYF. The CDR3 DNA sequence: TGCGCCAGCAGCCTACAGACAGGCGGGAGCACAGATACGCAGTATTTT.

This clone has a single count. The chain combines TRBV7-2 with TRBJ2-1, with 14 positions matching TRBD2. Germline V lookup: CDR1 SGHTA, CDR2 FQGNSA. The V gene end was trimmed by 5 bases and the J gene end by 9 bases; junction bases not matched to a gene: 9. The CDR3 is made up of 16 amino acids. The CDR3 DNA reads TGTGCCAGCAGCCAAGAGGGGACTAGCGGGAGAGGTGAGCAGTTCTTC. Translating gives CASSQEGTSGRGEQFF.

This clone was observed a few times. The rearrangement uses TRBV30 and TRBJ1-1; unclear D gene. Germline-derived CDR1 and CDR2 are GTSNPN and SVGIG (reference sequence). The CDR3 has 12 residues. V shed 0 bases and J shed 7 bases, with 9 bases lying between them. CDR3 amino acids: CAWSVGKSEAFF. CDR3 coding DNA: TGTGCCTGGAGTGTTGGCAAAAGTGAAGCTTTCTTT.

This clone was recorded a few times. The V gene is TRBV7-3, the J gene TRBJ2-2, with D maybe TRBD2 (7 bases). The CDR3 is 16 residues long. Germline CDR1 reads SGHTA; CDR2 reads FQGTGA. V dropped 5 bases and J dropped 1 base, with 14 bases sitting between them. The CDR3: CASSPPGGLNTGELFF. CDR3 coding DNA: TGTGCCAGCAGCCCTCCCGGGGGGCTGAACACCGGGGAGCTGTTTTTT.

V is TRBV6-5 and J is TRBJ1-2; D might be TRBD1 (5 bases). The germline CDR1 and CDR2 sequences are MNHEY and SVGAGI. V lost 8 bases, J lost 6 bases, and 16 bases lay in between. The CDR3 runs to 13 residues. CDR3 DNA: TGTGCCAGCGGGCCTCCAGGGAAACATGGCTACACCTTC. This translates into CASGPPGKHGYTF.